The text below deals with one T cell receptor beta chain. The data derive from a study of cytomegalovirus exposure and HLA in healthy donors. The V segment lost 4 bases and the J segment 2 bases; nucleotides outside the gene matches: 6. Germline assignment: CDR1 SGHAT and CDR2 FQDESV (reference sequence). This CDR3 has 15 amino acids. This PCR relied on a set of 60 Vbeta primers and 13 Jbeta primers. TCRdb keeps only in-frame clones here, not all; method: immunoSEQ multiplex PCR. The listing records 180,000 or so clones. Specimen: PBMCs. This chain uses TRBV11-1 with TRBJ2-3, with TRBD2 identical over 7 bases. The sequence derives from a boy younger than 18 in good health and CMV-seronegative. As DNA, the CDR3 is TGTGCCAGCAGCTCAGGACTAGGGACCACAGATACGCAGTATTTT. It yields the protein CASSSGLGTTDTQYF.